The clone carrying this T cell receptor beta chain was seen only a few times. Its antigen remains unknown. At one boundary the junction diverges from the germline segment, which might be a read error. The CDR3 consists of 14 residues. In germline, CDR1 is LNHDA, CDR2 SQIVND (reference sequence). This entry belongs to a study of T cells in Graves' hyperthyroidism and ophthalmopathy. Study-level points and caveats: For ophthalmopathy, model prediction preceded onset by a median 6.5 months.

TCR beta CDR3 regions were amplified from RNA. First-round RT-PCR of the TCR CDR3 relied on the HTBI primer set. TCRdb recomputed calls from the multiplex PCR reads with MiXCR, one row per CDR3 protein. Among 450,000 to 700,000 distinct CDR3 sequences, 46% were seen once, and the ten largest hold 19%. Sequenced sample: peripheral blood or thyroid tissue (not recorded which). The chain is built from TRBV19 and TRBJ2-6; D is ambiguous. The clonotype comes from an adult woman with Graves' disease, either hyperthyroidism or ophthalmopathy (not recorded which). This CDR3 reads CASTSPSGANVLTF. CDR3 DNA sequence: TGTGCTAGTACTTCCCCCTCTGGGGCCAACGTCCTGACTTTC. The entire variable domain, with the rest obtained from reference TRBV19 and TRBJ2-6, is as follows: DGGITQSPKYLFRKEGQNVTLSCEQNLNHDAMYWYRQDPGQGLRLIYYSQIVNDFQKGDIAEGYSVSREKKESFPLTVTSAQKNPTAFYLCASTSPSGANVLTFGAGSRLTVL.